A single sample is the source of the 5 T cell receptor beta chains below, sequenced in a study of patients and donors after allogeneic stem cell transplantation. TCRdb re-analysed the RT-PCR reads in MiXCR, keeping a single row per CDR3 protein. Of over a thousand distinct CDR3 sequences in the sample, roughly two fifths were seen once. The sequencing input was blood, either unsorted or a sorted T cell fraction (not recorded which). The source of these receptors is a human donor who was either an allogeneic HSCT recipient or a stem cell or donor lymphocyte infusion donor (not recorded which). It is not recorded whose cells these are; they may come from a transplant donor.

The chain links TRBV20-1 to TRBJ2-3; unclear D gene. Per the germline V gene, CDR1 is DFQATT and CDR2 is SNEGSKA (reference sequence). Between the trimmed V and J ends, which lost 2 bases and 2 bases, there was a span of 8 bases. CDR3 size: 13 residues. CDR3 region: CSARPAYTDTQYF. CDR3 coding DNA: TGCAGTGCTAGACCAGCTTACACAGATACGCAGTATTTT.

V and J are TRBV6-2 or TRBV6-3 and TRBJ2-7, with D perhaps TRBD2 (6 bases). The CDR3 covers 16 residues. Trimming left V 2 bases short and J 3 bases short, with 17 bases between. The germline V gene encodes CDR1 MNHEY and CDR2 SVGEGT. CDR3 in amino acids: CASSYRSLATVYEQYF. Here the CDR3 DNA reads TGTGCCAGCAGTTACAGGTCACTAGCCACGGTCTACGAGCAGTACTTC.

The J gene is TRBJ2-7, the V gene TRBV7-2; D is unresolved. Germline V gene data show CDR1 as SGHTA and CDR2 as FQGNSA. Trimming removed 1 base at V and 6 bases at J, with 10 bases between. The CDR3 extends over 13 amino acids. CDR3 amino acids: CASSLGPGVEQYF. The CDR3, as DNA: TGTGCCAGCAGCTTAGGCCCAGGCGTCGAGCAGTACTTC.

This chain links TRBV5-6 with TRBJ1-2; possible D gene TRBD1, 5 bases. The CDR3 has 14 residues. Germline V gene lookup returns CDR1 SGHDT and CDR2 YYEEEE. V lost 1 base and J lost 2, with 9 bases in between. CDR3 DNA: TGTGCCAGCAGCTTGTATCCAGGGAACTATGGCTACACCTTC. Its protein is CASSLYPGNYGYTF.

This chain uses TRBV2 with TRBJ2-3, with unresolved D. Per the germline V gene, CDR1 is SNHLY and CDR2 is FYNNEI. Trimming cost V 4 bases and J 2 bases, with 10 bases left between them. The CDR3 spans 14 residues. CDR3 loop: CASSVGGATDTQYF. Here the CDR3 DNA reads TGTGCCAGCAGTGTTGGCGGAGCCACAGATACGCAGTATTTT. The whole variable domain, remainder taken from reference TRBV2 and TRBJ2-3, is EPEVTQTPSHQVTQMGQEVILRCVPISNHLYFYWYRQILGQKVEFLVSFYNNEISEKSEIFDDQFSVERPDGSNFTLKIRSTKLEDSAMYFCASSVGGATDTQYFGPGTRLTVL.